Below, 27 T cell receptor beta chains from the same sample are listed, as sequenced in a study of OX40 agonist ivuxolimab in advanced cancers. Measured with immunoSEQ multiplex PCR; TCRdb has only the in-frame clones, and not every one. The sample consists of 76,000 or so clones, approximately 86% of them appearing once. The sample here was CD4+ or CD8+ T cells sorted from blood, taken in a trial of the OX40 agonist ivuxolimab. The origin of the receptors is an adult with an advanced solid tumor such as melanoma, head and neck, liver or kidney cancer.

The genes are TRBV7-3 and TRBJ1-1; weak D call: TRBD1 (5 bases). Per germline, CDR1 SGHTA and CDR2 FQGTGA. The CDR3 is made up of 16 amino acids. The V and J ends lost 5 bases and 1 base respectively, with 17 bases between them. In DNA form, the CDR3 reads TGTGCCAGCAGCCCAAGGGGCCGGACAAAGAACACTGAAGCTTTCTTT. It codes for CASSPRGRTKNTEAFF.

The chain links TRBV5-1 to TRBJ1-1; D uncertain. The CDR3 runs to 14 residues. CDR1 SGHRS and CDR2 YFSETQ come from the germline V gene. Trimming took off 0 bases at V and 2 bases at J, with 8 bases between the two ends. For the CDR3, the DNA is TGCGCCAGCAGCTTGGACCCTTTTAACACTGAAGCTTTCTTT. This codes for CASSLDPFNTEAFF.

The chain combines TRBV30 with TRBJ1-1; D is ambiguous. Germline V gene data show CDR1 as GTSNPN and CDR2 as SVGIG (reference sequence). V gave up 2 bases and J gave up 5 bases, with 15 bases separating them. This CDR3 comprises 14 residues. This chain's CDR3 is CAWSRLAVGTEAFF. CDR3 nucleotides: TGTGCCTGGAGTCGACTGGCGGTTGGGACTGAAGCTTTCTTT.

This chain connects TRBV18 to TRBJ2-1; TRBD1 agrees at 11 bases. CDR3 length: 14 amino acids. Germline V gives CDR1 KGHSH, CDR2 LQKENI. After removal of 6 bases from V and 7 bases from J, the junction contained 5 bases not matched to a gene. In nucleotides, the CDR3 is TGTGCCAGCTCGGGACAGGGGGATGTAAATGAGCAGTTCTTC. As protein: CASSGQGDVNEQFF.

The chain uses TRBV21-1 and TRBJ1-5. TRBV21-1 is a pseudogene segment. The CDR3 extends over 17 amino acids. The CDR3 DNA is TGTGCCAGCAGCAAAGGTAAGGCAGCTTATAGCAATCAGCCCCAGCATTTT. This gives the protein CASSKGKAAYSNQPQHF.

This clone was observed once. The V call is TRBV29-1, the J call TRBJ2-7; D is undetermined. The CDR3 sequence is 12 residues long. V was shortened by 4 bases and J by 3 bases, with 10 bases between the two germline ends. Germline V gene lookup returns CDR1 SQVTM and CDR2 ANQGSEA. The CDR3 is CSVGLDGYEQYF. DNA for the CDR3: TGCAGCGTTGGACTGGATGGCTACGAGCAGTACTTC.

The chain links TRBV4-1 to TRBJ1-2; D possibly corresponds to TRBD1 (6 bases). Germline CDR1 and CDR2: MGHRA and YSYEKL. This CDR3 contains 17 residues. V was shortened by 1 base and J by 4 bases, with 19 bases between the two germline ends. CDR3: CASSQADLRGTPYGYTF. In DNA, the CDR3 is TGCGCCAGCAGCCAAGCCGACCTAAGGGGGACCCCCTATGGCTACACCTTC.

The chain recombines TRBV5-1 with TRBJ1-2, with a possible D match to TRBD1 (5 bases). This CDR3 comprises 17 residues. Germline values: CDR1 SGHRS, CDR2 YFSETQ. The V end was cut by 0 bases, the J end by 0 bases, with 15 bases between. The CDR3 coding sequence is TGCGCCAGCAGCTTGGACCCATTACAGGCCCCTAACTATGGCTACACCTTC. This sequence encodes CASSLDPLQAPNYGYTF.

The chain is built from TRBV5-4 and TRBJ1-2; no clear D gene. The germline V gene has CDR1 SGHNT and CDR2 YYREEE (reference sequence). The ends were cut back, 4 bases at V and 8 bases at J, with 12 bases in the middle. The CDR3 length is 12 residues. The CDR3: CASSPDFWGYTF. The CDR3 bases are TGTGCCAGCAGCCCAGACTTTTGGGGCTACACCTTC. Supplemented by reference TRBV5-4 and TRBJ1-2, the full variable domain reads ETGVTQSPTHLIKTRGQQVTLRCSSQSGHNTVSWYQQALGQGPQFIFQYYREEENGRGNFPPRFSGLQFPNYSSELNVNALELDDSALYLCASSPDFWGYTFGSGTRLTVV.

This chain links TRBV6-5 with TRBJ2-2; D is unresolved. CDR3 length equals 13 residues. V gave up 5 bases and J gave up 5 bases, with 9 bases separating them. CDR1 is MNHEY and CDR2 is SVGAGI in the germline V gene. The CDR3 reads CASSVQLTGELFF. Here the CDR3 DNA reads TGTGCCAGCAGTGTACAGCTTACCGGGGAGCTGTTTTTT.

The gene calls are TRBV2 and TRBJ1-1, with 12 bases matching TRBD1. The CDR3 loop spans 16 amino acids. Germline CDR1 is SNHLY and CDR2 is FYNNEI. The V segment lost 7 bases and the J segment 3 bases; nucleotides outside the gene matches: 9. The CDR3 region is CASTVGTGGGDTEAFF. The CDR3 nucleotides read TGTGCCAGCACCGTAGGGACAGGGGGCGGCGACACTGAAGCTTTCTTT.

The V and J genes are TRBV11-2 and TRBJ2-7, with D possibly matching TRBD1 (6 bases). This CDR3 has 14 residues. CDR1 and CDR2 (germline): SGHAT, FQNNGV. Trimming cost V 5 bases and J 4 bases, with 15 bases left between them. As DNA, the CDR3 is TGTGCCAGCAGCCCCCCACGTGGACAGTACGAGCAGTACTTC. This codes for CASSPPRGQYEQYF.

This clone showed up just a few times. This sequence joins TRBV19 and TRBJ1-1; 7 bases fit TRBD1. The CDR3 covers 12 residues. Trimming cost V 5 bases and J 11 bases; bases outside gene matches: 8. Germline loops: CDR1 LNHDA, CDR2 SQIVND (reference sequence). CDR3 sequence: CASSSRGRRAFF. For the CDR3, the DNA is TGTGCCAGTAGTTCAAGGGGGCGCCGGGCTTTCTTT.

The chain links TRBV5-5 to TRBJ2-7, with a tentative D call TRBD2 (5 bases). The germline V gene has CDR1 SGHKS and CDR2 YYEKEE (reference sequence). Trimming took 4 bases from V and 6 from J, leaving 14 bases between them. The CDR3 runs 13 residues. The CDR3: CASSHPRAGEQYF. The CDR3 DNA follows: TGTGCCAGCAGCCACCCCCGGGCGGGCGAGCAGTACTTC. Together with reference TRBV5-5 and TRBJ2-7, the CDR3 gives the full variable domain: DAGVTQSPTHLIKTRGQQVTLRCSPISGHKSVSWYQQVLGQGPQFIFQYYEKEERGRGNFPDRFSARQFPNYSSELNVNALLLGDSALYLCASSHPRAGEQYFGPGTRLTVT.

The V and J genes are TRBV12-5 and TRBJ2-3; 11 bases align to TRBD2. CDR1 is LGHNT and CDR2 is FRNRAP in the germline V gene. There are 16 residues in the CDR3. With V trimmed by 1 base and J by 5 bases, 5 bases remained unmatched. The CDR3 sequence: CASGLATSGRVDTQYF. The CDR3 bases are TGTGCTAGTGGTTTGGCCACTAGCGGGAGAGTAGATACGCAGTATTTT.

This clone was detected a few times. The chain combines TRBV27 with TRBJ1-1, with D perhaps TRBD1 (6 bases). This CDR3 has 13 amino acids. V lost 5 bases and J lost 3, with 10 bases in between. Germline V gene lookup returns CDR1 MNHEY and CDR2 SMNVEV (reference sequence). The CDR3 reads CASSGGLYTEAFF. CDR3 coding DNA: TGTGCCAGCAGTGGGGGCTTGTACACTGAAGCTTTCTTT.

The V and J genes are TRBV4-1 and TRBJ1-2; D is uncertain. Germline-derived CDR1 and CDR2 are MGHRA and YSYEKL. The CDR3 runs 15 residues. The V end lost 1 base, the J end lost 4 bases, and 13 bases lay between the germline ends. CDR3 sequence reads: CASSQVDRTIYGYTF. The CDR3 bases are TGCGCCAGCAGCCAAGTGGACCGGACCATCTATGGCTACACCTTC.

This clone was counted only a few times. The chain carries TRBV6-5 and TRBJ2-2, with a tentative D call TRBD1 (5 bases). CDR3 length: 14 residues. V was shortened by 6 bases and J by 5 bases, with 13 bases between the two germline ends. CDR1 is MNHEY and CDR2 is SVGAGI in the germline V gene. CDR3 protein: CASRGTGGTGELFF. CDR3 nucleotides: TGTGCCAGCAGGGGAACAGGCGGAACCGGGGAGCTGTTTTTT.

This chain links TRBV6-1 with TRBJ1-3; no definite D call. The CDR3 is 15 residues long. Trimming stripped 4 bases from V and 4 bases from J, with 14 bases between. Germline assignment: CDR1 MNHNS and CDR2 SASEGT. This chain's CDR3 is CASSGGRFEGNTIYF. The CDR3 nucleotides are TGTGCCAGCAGTGGAGGCCGGTTTGAAGGAAACACCATATATTTT.

The gene calls are TRBV19 and TRBJ2-7; a possible D gene is TRBD2 (6 bases). The CDR3 sequence is 13 residues long. Trimming pared 3 bases from V and 7 bases from J, leaving 13 bases between. The V gene's germline CDR1 is LNHDA and CDR2 SQIVND (reference sequence). As DNA, the CDR3 is TGTGCCAGTAGTATGGCCCGGGCGGGGGAGCAGTACTTC. Its protein product is CASSMARAGEQYF.

V usage is TRBV5-3 and J usage is TRBJ2-1, with 9 bases lining up with TRBD2. TRBV5-3 is given ORF status, its function remaining uncertain. The CDR3 has 15 amino acids. Unmatched junction bases numbered 14, after V lost 10 bases and J lost 6 bases. In DNA, the CDR3 is TGTGCCCGGAGATTTGATAGCGGGGGTTCCAATGAGCAGTTCTTC. This encodes CARRFDSGGSNEQFF.

The chain uses TRBV29-1 and TRBJ2-2; 8 bases map to TRBD1. The CDR3 has 15 amino acids. Trimming cost V 4 bases and J 3 bases; bases outside gene matches: 7. Germline CDR1 reads SQVTM; CDR2 reads ANQGSEA. Here the CDR3 DNA reads TGCAGCGTTGGGCCGGGACAGGCCTACACCGGGGAGCTGTTTTTT. Translation: CSVGPGQAYTGELFF.

The chain joins TRBV12-1 to TRBJ2-7; the table's D call, TRBD1, was not checked against the DNA. TRBV12-1 is listed as a pseudogene. The CDR3 totals 19 residues. Here the CDR3 DNA reads TGTGCCAGCAGCTCCTGGGCCCCACTCGACAGGGGTAGAATTCGCGAGCAGTACTTC. This codes for CASSSWAPLDRGRIREQYF.

V and J are TRBV7-9 and TRBJ2-7, with D maybe TRBD2 (5 bases). The germline V gene has CDR1 SEHNR and CDR2 FQNEAQ (reference sequence). Trimming stripped 1 base from V and 0 bases from J, with 10 bases between. The CDR3 consists of 15 residues. The CDR3 is CASSLGSGISYEQYF. CDR3 nucleotide sequence: TGTGCCAGCAGCTTAGGATCGGGGATCTCCTACGAGCAGTACTTC.

This clone was seen only a few times. J is TRBJ2-7 and V is TRBV6-5, with 9 bases that match TRBD1. The germline gives CDR1 MNHEY, CDR2 SVGAGI. With 5 bases clipped from V and 2 bases from J, the junction kept 7 bases outside the gene matches. This CDR3 has 15 residues. The CDR3 sequence is CASSRAGTGTYEQYF. CDR3 coding DNA: TGTGCCAGCAGTCGCGCCGGGACAGGGACCTACGAGCAGTACTTC.

The rearrangement uses TRBV7-3 and TRBJ2-3; weak D call: TRBD2 (5 bases). Germline CDR1 is SGHTA and CDR2 is FQGTGA. Deletions cut 5 bases from V and 8 bases from J, with 11 bases between. The CDR3 contains 12 residues. The CDR3 region has the DNA TGTGCCAGCAGCCCGCAAGGAGGTACGCAGTATTTT. Amino acid sequence: CASSPQGGTQYF. The variable domain in full, with the rest retrieved from reference TRBV7-3 and TRBJ2-3, is GAGVSQTPSNKVTEKGKYVELRCDPISGHTALYWYRQSLGQGPEFLIYFQGTGAADDSGLPNDRFFAVRPEGSVSTLKIQRTERGDSAVYLCASSPQGGTQYFGPGTRLTVL.

V and J are TRBV7-9 and TRBJ2-7; 8 positions agree with TRBD1. J was trimmed by 5 bases and V by 6 bases; bases with no gene match: 9. CDR1 and CDR2 (germline): SEHNR, FQNEAQ (reference sequence). The CDR3 runs to 14 residues. CDR3 sequence (DNA): TGTGCCAGCAGACCTGGACAGGGCGTCCACGAGCAGTACTTC. Amino acid sequence: CASRPGQGVHEQYF.